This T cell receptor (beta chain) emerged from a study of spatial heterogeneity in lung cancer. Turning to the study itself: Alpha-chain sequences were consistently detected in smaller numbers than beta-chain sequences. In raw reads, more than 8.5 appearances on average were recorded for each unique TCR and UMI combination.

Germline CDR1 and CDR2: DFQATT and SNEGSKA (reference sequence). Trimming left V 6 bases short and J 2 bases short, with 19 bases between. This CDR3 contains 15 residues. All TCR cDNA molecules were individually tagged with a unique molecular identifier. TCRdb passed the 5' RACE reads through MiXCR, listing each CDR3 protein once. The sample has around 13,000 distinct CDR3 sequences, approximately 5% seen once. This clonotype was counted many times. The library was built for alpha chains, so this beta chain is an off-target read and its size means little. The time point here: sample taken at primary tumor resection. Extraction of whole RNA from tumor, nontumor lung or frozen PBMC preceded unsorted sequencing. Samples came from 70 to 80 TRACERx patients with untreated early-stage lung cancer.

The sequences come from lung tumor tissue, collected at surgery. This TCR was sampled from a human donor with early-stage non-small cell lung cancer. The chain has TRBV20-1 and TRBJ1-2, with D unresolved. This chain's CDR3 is CSAPLSDRLNYGYTF. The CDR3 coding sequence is TGCAGTGCGCCATTATCTGACCGTCTGAACTATGGCTACACCTTC.